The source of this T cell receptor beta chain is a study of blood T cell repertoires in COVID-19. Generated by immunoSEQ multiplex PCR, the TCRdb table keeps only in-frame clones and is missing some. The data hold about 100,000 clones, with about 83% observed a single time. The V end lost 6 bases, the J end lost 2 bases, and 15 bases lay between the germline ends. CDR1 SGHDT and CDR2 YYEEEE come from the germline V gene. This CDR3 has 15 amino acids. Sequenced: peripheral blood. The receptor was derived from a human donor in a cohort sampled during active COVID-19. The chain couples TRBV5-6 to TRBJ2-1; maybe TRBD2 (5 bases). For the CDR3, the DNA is TGTGCCAGCACCCCTGGGAGTAACCCCTACAATGAGCAGTTCTTC. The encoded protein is CASTPGSNPYNEQFF. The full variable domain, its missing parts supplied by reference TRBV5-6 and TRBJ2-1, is DAGVTQSPTHLIKTRGQQVTLRCSPKSGHDTVSWYQQALGQGPQFIFQYYEEEERQRGNFPDRFSGHQFPNYSSELNVNALLLGDSALYLCASTPGSNPYNEQFFGPGTRLTVL.